This T cell receptor beta chain stems from a study of shared clonotypes between healthy human individuals. TCRdb's copy holds only in-frame clones and misses some; the assay was immunoSEQ multiplex PCR. Of millions of clones in the sample, 85% to 95% were seen once. The CDR3 sequence is 15 residues long. V dropped 4 bases and J dropped 4 bases, with 14 bases sitting between them. Germline V gene sequence: CDR1 SGDLS, CDR2 YYNGEE. This clonotype was obtained from a young man in good health. J is TRBJ2-2 and V is TRBV9; D remains ambiguous. Sequenced sample: naive CD4+ T cells sorted from blood. Subset specified: CD45RA+ positively selected. CDR3 DNA: TGTGCCAGCAGCCGATCAGGAGAAAGCACCGGGGAGCTGTTTTTT. This codes for CASSRSGESTGELFF.